A single sample is the source of the 6 T cell receptor beta chains below, sequenced in a study of response to subunit inactivated influenza vaccine. TCRdb ran MiXCR on the RT-PCR reads and lists one entry per CDR3 protein. The sample contains about 520,000 distinct CDR3 sequences, approximately 7.2% of which appear only once. Sample: PBMCs from blood, taken 23 to 25 months after vaccination. These receptors all stem from a man in his fifties or sixties who received an inactivated influenza vaccine.

V usage is TRBV4-2 and J usage is TRBJ2-5; no clear D gene. The CDR3 contains 16 residues. V was trimmed by 0 bases and J by 5 bases, leaving 16 bases between them. Germline V gene lookup returns CDR1 LGHNA and CDR2 YNFKEQ. The CDR3 reads CASSQDIRYPGETQYF. The CDR3 DNA follows: TGTGCCAGCAGCCAAGATATCCGGTATCCCGGGGAGACCCAGTACTTC.

This clonotype was seen a few times. V and J are TRBV12-3 or TRBV12-4 and TRBJ2-2, with TRBD1 matching over 7 bases. The CDR3 has 15 amino acids. J gave up 5 bases and V 3 bases, and 6 bases lay outside the gene matches. CDR3: CASSFQGQKTGELFF. The CDR3 DNA sequence: TGTGCCAGCAGTTTCCAGGGACAGAAGACCGGGGAGCTGTTTTTT.

This clonotype was counted ten times or more. The rearrangement links TRBV12-3 or TRBV12-4 to TRBJ1-2; no clear D. CDR3 length equals 13 residues. Trimming left V 6 bases short and J 2 bases short, with 10 bases between. DNA of the CDR3: TGTGCCAGCAGGCCAATTCCAAACTATGGCTACACCTTC. It yields the protein CASRPIPNYGYTF.

This clonotype was seen only a few times. V and J are TRBV11-1 and TRBJ1-1, with D possibly TRBD1 on 5 matching bases. CDR1 SGHAT and CDR2 FQDESV come from the germline V gene (reference sequence). There are 13 residues in the CDR3. Trimming took 5 bases from V and 4 from J, leaving 11 bases between them. CDR3 coding DNA: TGTGCCAGCAGCCCCAACAGGCGCACTGAAGCTTTCTTT. This codes for CASSPNRRTEAFF.

This clonotype was counted between two and nine times. The V call is TRBV4-3, the J call TRBJ1-1; no firm D call. This CDR3 has 14 residues. Trimming cost V 2 bases and J 3 bases, with 10 bases left between them. Germline values: CDR1 LGHNA, CDR2 YSLEER. The CDR3 here is CASSQIIRDTEAFF. The CDR3 DNA reads TGCGCCAGCAGCCAAATCATCCGGGACACTGAAGCTTTCTTT.

V and J are TRBV20-1 and TRBJ2-7; 7 bases map to TRBD1. CDR3 length equals 14 residues. Per germline, CDR1 DFQATT and CDR2 SNEGSKA (reference sequence). V lost 5 bases and J lost 5; bases outside the gene matches: 12. The CDR3 region is CSAETRQGIHEQYF. The CDR3 DNA follows: TGCAGTGCTGAAACGAGACAGGGAATCCACGAGCAGTACTTC.